This T cell receptor (gamma chain) comes out of a study of gamma-delta T cells after stem cell transplantation. This CDR3 spans 15 amino acids. Germline V gene lookup returns CDR1 GITISATS and CDR2 ISYDGTV (reference sequence). The ends lost 2 bases at V and 10 bases at J; junction bases unmatched: 5. TCRdb re-called the RT-PCR reads via CATT. The sample lists about 280 gamma-chain clones, under 60% occurring once. The chain carries TRGV9 and TRGJP. TCRdb gives no J gene; it was assigned here by matching the DNA to germline. This TCR came from a human donor. It is not recorded whose cells these are; they may come from a transplant donor. Sequenced material: gamma-delta T cells. The DNA of the CDR3 is TGTGCCTTGTGGGAGGCGGGATTGGGCAAAAAAATCAAGGTATTT. It yields the protein CALWEAGLGKKIKVF.